This T cell receptor beta chain was recovered during a study of Ad26.COV2.S vaccination and SARS-CoV-2 variants. At the level of the study: The vaccine Ad26.COV2.S was put into the muscle once, or twice with 56 days between.

Specified treatment: some 20 received Ad26.COV2.S at low or high dose, single or two shots; 5 received placebo; per-sample allocation not given. On day 63 after the first injection, vaccine and placebo recipients gave samples. Profiled with immunoSEQ multiplex PCR; TCRdb holds only in-frame clones, not every one. The sample records more than 350,000 clones, 90% being singletons. Whole-study results and caveats: Total responses of T cells may have been underestimated by the analyses of TCR breadth and depth. For non-spike TCRs, breadth in vaccine recipients resembled that in placebo recipients. Placebo recipients trailed vaccine recipients in spike-specific TCR breadth.

On this clone itself: No antigen is known for it.

The receptor was isolated from a person between 18 and 60 years old who received the Ad26.COV2.S COVID-19 vaccine or a placebo. Source: peripheral blood, taken in a trial of Ad26.COV2.S vaccine versus placebo.

CDR3 sequence: CASSAAGVDQPQHF. The CDR3 DNA is TGTGCCAGCAGCGCCGCCGGGGTGGATCAGCCCCAGCATTTT. The rearrangement links TRBV7-9 to TRBJ1-5; D not resolved. V gave up 5 bases and J gave up 5 bases, with 13 bases separating them. CDR1 is SEHNR, CDR2 FQNEAQ, per germline (reference sequence). This CDR3 is built from 14 residues.